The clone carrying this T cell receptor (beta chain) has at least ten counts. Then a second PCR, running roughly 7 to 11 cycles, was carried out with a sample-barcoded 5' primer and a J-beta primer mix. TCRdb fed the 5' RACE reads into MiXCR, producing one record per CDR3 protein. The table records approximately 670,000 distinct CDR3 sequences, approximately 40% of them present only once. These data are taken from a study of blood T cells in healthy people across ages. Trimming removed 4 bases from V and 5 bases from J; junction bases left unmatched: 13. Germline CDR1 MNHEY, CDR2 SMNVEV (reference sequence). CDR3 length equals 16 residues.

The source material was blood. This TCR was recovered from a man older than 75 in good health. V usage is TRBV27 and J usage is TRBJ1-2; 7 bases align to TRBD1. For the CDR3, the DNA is TGTGCCAGCAGTTCCACATTCGGACAGGACCAATATGGCTACACCTTC. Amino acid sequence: CASSSTFGQDQYGYTF.